This is a list of T cell receptor beta chains from one sample in a study of T cells after yellow fever vaccination. One entry per CDR3 protein results from TCRdb running MiXCR on the 5' RACE reads. This table has 250,000 to 400,000 distinct CDR3 sequences, roughly 4.3% appearing once. The specimen comprised PBMCs, sampled 5 days after the yellow fever booster vaccination. The source is a man between 18 and 35 years old who received the YFV17D yellow fever vaccine. Each CDR3 is given with its conserved first and last residue. The D gene is left open where the match is weak. The size of a clone is reported for some rows only, either as once, few or many, or as a class for expanded clones.

>15|TRBV7-2|TRBJ2-7|.|.
TGTGCCAGCAGCTTAAAGTCCCCGCCGGGGTTCCCTGCGTACTTC
CASSLKSPPGFPAYF
>15|TRBV2|TRBJ2-1|TRBD2|many
TGTGCCAGCACCCTTAGCGGGGGGAGCTACAATGAGCAGTTCTTC
CASTLSGGSYNEQFF
>13|TRBV20-1|TRBJ2-3|TRBD1|.
TGCAGTGTTACTCGGACAGGGCTGGATACGCAGTATTTT
CSVTRTGLDTQYF
>12|TRBV7-2|TRBJ1-6|TRBD1|few
TGTGCCAGCGGGGACAGGGGGACACCCCTCCACTTT
CASGDRGTPLHF
>16|TRBV12-5|TRBJ2-1|TRBD2|.
TGTGCTAGTGGGCCTCTCGGGACTAGCGGTTACAATGAGCAGTTCTTC
CASGPLGTSGYNEQFF
>15|TRBV6-2/TRBV6-3|TRBJ2-7|.|.
TGTGCCAGCAGCAGTGGACCCTACAGCTCCTACGAGCAGTACTTC
CASSSGPYSSYEQYF
>14|TRBV10-3|TRBJ2-5|.|few
TGTGCCATCAGTGAGGATGCAGGGGGGGAGACCCAGTACTTC
CAISEDAGGETQYF
>16|TRBV5-1|TRBJ2-1|TRBD2|few
TGCGCCAGCAGCATATCAGCGGGACCCTCCTACAATGAGCAGTTCTTC
CASSISAGPSYNEQFF
>13|TRBV7-3|TRBJ2-3|.|few
TGTGCCAGCAGCTCTCAACGGACAGATACGCAGTATTTT
CASSSQRTDTQYF
>14|TRBV4-2|TRBJ1-1|.|many
TGTGCCAGCAGCCAAGATAACAGGGACCCTGAAGCTTTCTTT
CASSQDNRDPEAFF
>15|TRBV6-1|TRBJ2-5|.|.
TGTGCCAGCAGTGACACAGGATTCTCGGGAGAGACCCAGTACTTC
CASSDTGFSGETQYF
>17|TRBV18|TRBJ1-1|TRBD1|many
TGTGCCAGCTCACCACACCCATACGACAGGGGCGCCACTGAAGCTTTCTTT
CASSPHPYDRGATEAFF
>13|TRBV12-3/TRBV12-4|TRBJ1-2|.|many
TGTGCCAGCAGTTTTACCGGGCACTATGGCTACACCTTC
CASSFTGHYGYTF
>13|TRBV27|TRBJ2-5|.|.
TGTGCCAGCAGTTGGGGGGCCTGGAAGACCCAGTACTTC
CASSWGAWKTQYF
>11|TRBV29-1|TRBJ2-7|.|few
TGCAGCGTTGAAATAGGGCCCGAGCAGTACTTC
CSVEIGPEQYF
>15|TRBV18|TRBJ2-2|.|few
TGTGCCAGCTCACCACTAATCGGGAACGACGGGGAGCTGTTTTTT
CASSPLIGNDGELFF
>16|TRBV7-2|TRBJ2-1|TRBD2|few
TGTGCCAGCAGCTTTGGGACTAGCGGGGGGGGAAATGAGCAGTTCTTC
CASSFGTSGGGNEQFF
>17|TRBV3-1|TRBJ1-5|.|.
TGTGCCAGCAGCCATTCAAGCGAACAGGGCGCGAGAGGGCCCCAGCATTTT
CASSHSSEQGARGPQHF
>15|TRBV7-2|TRBJ2-5|TRBD1|.
TGTGCCAGCAGCGGCAGACAGGGGCCCTGGGAGACCCAGTACTTC
CASSGRQGPWETQYF
>14|TRBV12-3/TRBV12-4|TRBJ2-3|.|.
TGTGCCAGCAGTTATCCTCGCTTCACAGATACGCAGTATTTT
CASSYPRFTDTQYF
>14|TRBV5-1|TRBJ1-5|.|few
TGCGCCAGCAGCTTGGGTGGGGACAATCAGCCCCAGCATTTT
CASSLGGDNQPQHF
>11|TRBV29-1|TRBJ1-1|.|.
TGCAGCGTTGCCGAAGCGGGTGAAGCTTTCTTT
CSVAEAGEAFF
>12|TRBV29-1|TRBJ1-6|.|many
TGCAGCGCCCGGGACGGGAATTCACCCCTCCACTTT
CSARDGNSPLHF
>14|TRBV6-5|TRBJ1-2|.|few
TGTGCCAGCAGTCCCGCCCTTACCTTCTATGGCTACACCTTC
CASSPALTFYGYTF
>14|TRBV7-9|TRBJ2-1|.|.
TGTGCCAGCAGCTGGGGTTTCAGTGTTAATGAGCAGTTCTTC
CASSWGFSVNEQFF
>15|TRBV7-2|TRBJ1-5|TRBD1|few
TGTGCCAGCAGCTTAGTGGGACAGAGCCATCAGCCCCAGCATTTT
CASSLVGQSHQPQHF
>14|TRBV7-2|TRBJ1-1|TRBD1|.
TGTGCCAGCAGCCCCGACAGGGGGGCACCTGAAGCTTTCTTT
CASSPDRGAPEAFF
>12|TRBV6-5|TRBJ2-1|TRBD2|many
TGTGCCAGCAGCCACGGGGGGAATGAGCAGTTCTTC
CASSHGGNEQFF
>16|TRBV12-3/TRBV12-4|TRBJ2-5|.|.
TGTGCCAGCAGTTCCAAACGGACATCCGAGGGAGAGACCCAGTACTTC
CASSSKRTSEGETQYF
>12|TRBV20-1|TRBJ1-6|.|few
TGCAGTGCCCGCGTCACGGATTCACCCCTCCACTTT
CSARVTDSPLHF
>14|TRBV6-6|TRBJ1-5|.|many
TGTGCCAGCAGTTACGGGGAGGGCAATCAGCCCCAGCATTTT
CASSYGEGNQPQHF
>16|TRBV5-1|TRBJ2-7|.|many
TGCGCCAGCAGCTCAGGACAGACCTCAGGCTCCTACGAGCAGTACTTC
CASSSGQTSGSYEQYF
>15|TRBV7-3|TRBJ2-1|TRBD1|.
TGTGCCAGCAGCCCTCAAGGGACAGGGTCGGGTGAGCAGTTCTTC
CASSPQGTGSGEQFF
>13|TRBV28|TRBJ2-2|.|many
TGTGCCAGCAGTGCTACAGGGTTCGGGGAGCTGTTTTTT
CASSATGFGELFF
>15|TRBV6-6|TRBJ1-5|.|.
TGTGCCAGCAGTTACTCGGCTCAGGGTGATCAGCCCCAGCATTTT
CASSYSAQGDQPQHF
>16|TRBV3-1|TRBJ2-7|.|.
TGTGCCAGCAGCCACCCAAATACGGTGGGAACCTACGAGCAGTACTTC
CASSHPNTVGTYEQYF
>19|TRBV4-2|TRBJ1-1|TRBD1|many
TGTGCCAGCAGCCAAGACCCATCCACAGGGGGAGCGGGGAACACTGAAGCTTTCTTT
CASSQDPSTGGAGNTEAFF
>13|TRBV12-5|TRBJ2-4|.|.
TGTGCTAGTGGTATACAGGGAGGGAACATTCAGTACTTC
CASGIQGGNIQYF
>15|TRBV7-9|TRBJ1-2|TRBD1|few
TGTGCCAGCAGCTCTGTAATGACAGGGGCCTATGGCTACACCTTC
CASSSVMTGAYGYTF
>12|TRBV6-2/TRBV6-3|TRBJ1-1|.|many
TGTGCCAGCAGTCGACAGCGCACTGAAGCTTTCTTT
CASSRQRTEAFF
>15|TRBV5-1|TRBJ2-3|TRBD1|few
TGCGCCAGCAGCACCGGGACAGGGGGCACAGATACGCAGTATTTT
CASSTGTGGTDTQYF
>16|TRBV6-5|TRBJ2-1|.|many
TGTGCCAGCAGTTCGGGGCCCCCGAGCTCCTACAATGAGCAGTTCTTC
CASSSGPPSSYNEQFF
>12|TRBV6-5|TRBJ2-5|TRBD1|many
TGTGCCAGCAGTCCGGGACAGGGTCTGCAGTACTTC
CASSPGQGLQYF
>15|TRBV7-6|TRBJ1-3|TRBD1|many
TGTGCCAGCAGCTTAGGGACAGGGGTCGGAAACACCATATATTTT
CASSLGTGVGNTIYF
>16|TRBV18|TRBJ1-5|TRBD1|few
TGTGCCAGCTCACCAGAAACAGGGACAGCAATTCAGCCCCAGCATTTT
CASSPETGTAIQPQHF
>13|TRBV10-3|TRBJ2-5|TRBD1|.
TGTGCCATCAGGCCTGGGACAGTCGAGACCCAGTACTTC
CAIRPGTVETQYF
>12|TRBV20-1|TRBJ1-2|.|many
TGCAGTGCTAGCGGGCATTTGTTTGGCTACACCTTC
CSASGHLFGYTF
>15|TRBV7-2|TRBJ1-2|TRBD1|many
TGTGCCAGCAGCACCTCGACAGGGAGTAACTATGGCTACACCTTC
CASSTSTGSNYGYTF
>13|TRBV18|TRBJ2-5|.|.
TGTGCCAGCTCACGTAACACGAGAGAGACCCAGTACTTC
CASSRNTRETQYF